The 27 T cell receptor beta chains listed next were all sequenced from one sample in a study of CD8 T cells in ankylosing spondylitis. Overall study results and limits: What seemed typical of ankylosing spondylitis blood was a TCR beta motif built from 7 or 8 highly homologous variants.

Via MiXCR, TCRdb re-called the 5' RACE reads, giving one row per CDR3 protein. The top ten clones hold approximately 15% of a sample with about 220,000 distinct CDR3 sequences, roughly 6.6% of them seen once. These receptors' antigens are unknown. Sequencing was carried out using blood, either unsorted or a sorted T cell fraction (not recorded which). The receptors were gathered from a male donor with ankylosing spondylitis.

The rearrangement joins TRBV27 to TRBJ1-1; D unclear. CDR1 is MNHEY and CDR2 is SMNVEV in the germline V gene (reference sequence). V was cut by 7 bases and J by 4 bases, with 13 bases left in between. The CDR3 length is 13 residues. The chain's CDR3 is CASKLGDRTEAFF. In nucleotides, the CDR3 is TGTGCCAGCAAGCTCGGAGATCGCACTGAAGCTTTCTTT.

This clonotype has ten or more counts. This rearrangement joins TRBV6-1 to TRBJ1-1; perhaps TRBD1 as D (5 bases). Germline lookup yields CDR1 MNHNS and CDR2 SASEGT. The length of the CDR3 is 13 residues. Trimming shortened V by 8 bases and J by 4 bases, and 14 bases separated the two germline ends. CDR3 loop: CASPIGQGTEAFF. Here the CDR3 DNA reads TGTGCCAGCCCCATTGGGCAGGGCACTGAAGCTTTCTTT.

This clonotype was recorded a few times. V gene TRBV19 combines with J gene TRBJ1-2; D gene unclear. CDR1 is LNHDA, CDR2 SQIVND, per germline (reference sequence). V was shortened by 2 bases and J by 2 bases, with 6 bases between the two germline ends. The CDR3 covers 13 residues. The CDR3 bases are TGTGCCAGTAGTATATCGGTGAACTATGGCTACACCTTC. Residues: CASSISVNYGYTF.

This clonotype was observed many times. This rearrangement joins TRBV2 to TRBJ2-2, with D maybe TRBD2 (6 bases). V was cut by 2 bases and J by 1 base, with 20 bases left in between. Germline lookup yields CDR1 SNHLY and CDR2 FYNNEI. The CDR3 totals 19 residues. The CDR3 spells CASSEPKSTSILNTGELFF. The CDR3 bases are TGTGCCAGCAGTGAACCGAAATCTACTAGCATCCTGAACACCGGGGAGCTGTTTTTT.

This clonotype occurred many times. The CDR3 loop is CASSLAGTEQFF. The CDR3 DNA is TGTGCCAGCAGCTTAGCCGGGACAGAGCAGTTCTTC. The chain is built from TRBV7-9 and TRBJ2-1; tentatively, D is TRBD1 (6 bases). The CDR3 length is 12 residues. The ends were cut back, 0 bases at V and 10 bases at J, with 7 bases in the middle. The germline V gene has CDR1 SEHNR and CDR2 FQNEAQ (reference sequence).

This clonotype showed up many times. The genes are TRBV27 and TRBJ2-3, with D possibly being TRBD2 (5 bases). The CDR3 length is 16 residues. From germline, CDR1 is MNHEY and CDR2 SMNVEV (reference sequence). Trimming took off 0 bases at V and 0 bases at J, with 10 bases between the two ends. CDR3 sequence reads: CASSLSPGSSTDTQYF. CDR3 nucleotides: TGTGCCAGCAGTTTATCCCCGGGGTCTAGCACAGATACGCAGTATTTT.

This clonotype showed up just a few times. The rearrangement uses TRBV7-2 and TRBJ1-6; D is uncertain. Germline loops: CDR1 SGHTA, CDR2 FQGNSA. The CDR3 runs to 12 residues. V was clipped by 5 bases and J by 14 bases, with 13 bases between them. CDR3 loop: CASSHPSFSLHF. DNA of the CDR3: TGTGCCAGCAGCCACCCTAGTTTTTCCCTCCACTTT. The entire variable domain, with the rest obtained from reference TRBV7-2 and TRBJ1-6, is as follows: GAGVSQSPSNKVTEKGKDVELRCDPISGHTALYWYRQSLGQGLEFLIYFQGNSAPDKSGLPSDRFSAERTGGSVSTLTIQRTQQEDSAVYLCASSHPSFSLHFGNGTRLTVT.

This clonotype occurred many times. V and J are TRBV6-1 and TRBJ2-1; the D is unclear. Germline V gene lookup returns CDR1 MNHNS and CDR2 SASEGT. This CDR3 is 14 amino acids long. Trimming cost V 7 bases and J 7 bases, with 17 bases left between them. The CDR3 nucleotides are TGTGCCAGCAATCGGCTACCCCTCGGAAATGAGCAGTTCTTC. Protein product: CASNRLPLGNEQFF.

The chain employs TRBV4-1 and TRBJ1-1, with D perhaps TRBD1 (6 bases). This CDR3 contains 18 residues. Germline CDR1 MGHRA, CDR2 YSYEKL. The germline V and J ends were trimmed by 3 bases and 0 bases, with 20 bases remaining between them. DNA of the CDR3: TGCGCCAGCAGCCACGGAATTCAGGGGCCGTGGGTGAACACTGAAGCTTTCTTT. Translation: CASSHGIQGPWVNTEAFF.

There are many counts of this clonotype. The junction departs from germline at one end; a sequencing error may be responsible. The gene calls are TRBV20-1 and TRBJ1-2; maybe TRBD1 (6 bases). The CDR3 length is 17 residues. In germline, CDR1 is DFQATT, CDR2 SNEGSKA (reference sequence). CDR3 residues: CSARARDTPFKSYGYTF. The CDR3 nucleotides read TGCAGTGCCAGAGCCCGGGACACCCCTTTTAAAAGTTATGGCTACACCTTC.

This clonotype was seen many times. The CDR3 nucleotides read TGTGCCAGCAGCCAAGGGTTTCGTAATGAGCAGTTCTTC. Translated: CASSQGFRNEQFF. The chain links TRBV7-3 to TRBJ2-1; the D is unclear. The CDR3 totals 13 residues. Between the trimmed V and J ends, which lost 5 bases and 7 bases, there was a span of 12 bases. Germline V gives CDR1 SGHTA, CDR2 FQGTGA.

This chain links TRBV2 with TRBJ2-5; 13 positions match TRBD2. J lost 2 bases, V lost 10 bases, and 7 bases had no gene match. The CDR3 runs 15 residues. Germline CDR1 and CDR2: SNHLY and FYNNEI. The CDR3 region has the DNA TGTGCCAAAGGCGGGACTAGCGGGGAACAAGAGACCCAGTACTTC. It codes for CAKGGTSGEQETQYF.

This clonotype has a handful of counts. The V and J genes are TRBV12-3 or TRBV12-4 and TRBJ2-3; D gene uncertain. V gave up 0 bases and J gave up 2 bases, with 6 bases separating them. CDR3 length: 14 residues. The CDR3 spells CASSLAGYTDTQYF. CDR3 in DNA: TGTGCCAGCAGTTTAGCGGGGTACACAGATACGCAGTATTTT.

This clonotype occurred a few times. The chain has TRBV9 and TRBJ2-2, with no clear D. This CDR3 contains 12 residues. With 3 bases removed from V and 7 bases from J, the gap between germline ends came to 7 bases. CDR1 is SGDLS and CDR2 is YYNGEE in the germline V gene. The CDR3 sequence is CASSALIGELFF. In nucleotides, the CDR3 is TGTGCCAGCAGCGCTCTGATCGGGGAGCTGTTTTTT.

This clonotype was counted ten times or more. DNA of the CDR3: TGTGCCAGCAGTGAAGGGACTCCGGGACCTGAAGCTTTCTTT. This encodes CASSEGTPGPEAFF. The rearrangement uses TRBV27 and TRBJ1-1, with D possibly TRBD1 on 5 matching bases. The CDR3 sequence is 14 residues long. CDR1 is MNHEY, CDR2 SMNVEV, per germline (reference sequence). With 5 bases removed from V and 6 bases from J, the gap between germline ends came to 16 bases.

This clonotype was recorded at least ten times. The CDR3 DNA reads as TGTGCCAGCAGTTTAACCGGGACTAGCTTTGGTGAGCAGTTCTTC. Protein: CASSLTGTSFGEQFF. This chain joins TRBV27 and TRBJ2-1; 9 bases map to TRBD2. The germline CDR1 and CDR2 sequences are MNHEY and SMNVEV (reference sequence). V shed 2 bases, J shed 9 bases, and the junction held 8 bases outside the gene matches. The CDR3 loop spans 15 amino acids.

The CDR3 reads CASSLGGRDIDYGYTF. DNA for the CDR3: TGTGCCAGCAGCTTAGGGGGCAGGGATATCGACTATGGCTACACCTTC. The chain employs TRBV7-6 and TRBJ1-2; D may be TRBD1 (5 bases). V shed 1 base and J shed 3 bases, with 15 bases lying between them. The germline V gene has CDR1 SGHVS and CDR2 FNYEAQ. The CDR3 is made up of 16 amino acids. The full variable domain, in which reference TRBV7-6 and TRBJ1-2 provide the parts outside the CDR3, is GAGVSQSPRYKVTKRGQDVALRCDPISGHVSLYWYRQALGQGPEFLTYFNYEAQQDKSGLPNDRFSAERPEGSISTLTIQRTEQRDSAMYRCASSLGGRDIDYGYTFGSGTRLTVV.

This clonotype was observed a handful of times. The gene calls are TRBV28 and TRBJ2-1, with 9 bases that match TRBD2. V shed 5 bases and J 1 base; nucleotides not matched to a gene: 18. In germline, CDR1 is MDHEN, CDR2 SYDVKM. This CDR3 is 20 amino acids long. The chain's CDR3 is CASSVPTGMRSGGSYNEQFF. Written as DNA, the CDR3 is TGTGCCAGCAGTGTACCGACAGGGATGCGTAGCGGGGGTTCCTACAATGAGCAGTTCTTC.

This clonotype came up many times. The chain links TRBV20-1 to TRBJ1-3; D unresolved. Germline CDR1 DFQATT, CDR2 SNEGSKA (reference sequence). The V and J ends lost 1 base and 4 bases respectively, with 5 bases between them. The length of the CDR3 is 12 residues. For the CDR3, the DNA is TGCAGTGCTAGAGCCCCGGGAAACACCATATATTTT. It specifies CSARAPGNTIYF.

This clonotype was observed at least ten times. V is TRBV29-1 and J is TRBJ1-1; D is ambiguous. V gave up 4 bases and J gave up 1 base, with 10 bases separating them. Germline CDR1 SQVTM, CDR2 ANQGSEA. This CDR3 spans 13 amino acids. The CDR3 protein is CSVVGGGNTEAFF. In DNA, the CDR3 is TGCAGCGTTGTGGGAGGCGGGAACACTGAAGCTTTCTTT.

This clonotype was picked up many times. The chain joins TRBV4-3 to TRBJ2-1; TRBD2 is a possible D gene (6 bases). V dropped 1 base and J dropped 6 bases, with 13 bases sitting between them. The CDR3 spans 15 residues. Germline V gene data show CDR1 as LGHNA and CDR2 as YSLEER. The CDR3 DNA follows: TGCGCCAGCAGCCAAGGGAGTAGGAGGGGCAATGAGCAGTTCTTC. Translated: CASSQGSRRGNEQFF.

This clonotype showed up many times. The genes are TRBV7-9 and TRBJ2-7; D unresolved. Germline-derived CDR1 and CDR2 are SEHNR and FQNEAQ (reference sequence). The length of the CDR3 is 16 residues. V was trimmed by 1 base and J by 0 bases, leaving 13 bases between them. CDR3 DNA sequence: TGTGCCAGCAGCTTAGATCGGCGCGTTCCCTCCTACGAGCAGTACTTC. Protein sequence: CASSLDRRVPSYEQYF.

In its sample, this clonotype was seen a few times. The rearrangement uses TRBV11-2 and TRBJ2-5; D is uncertain. Germline loops: CDR1 SGHAT, CDR2 FQNNGV. This CDR3 spans 17 amino acids. The V gene lost 4 bases and the J gene lost 2 bases, with 20 bases spanning the gap. CDR3 region: CASSSPGARARQETQYF. The CDR3 nucleotides are TGTGCCAGCAGCTCTCCCGGAGCCCGGGCTAGGCAAGAGACCCAGTACTTC.

This clonotype was counted ten times or more. This sequence joins TRBV29-1 and TRBJ1-4; D unresolved. V was trimmed by 6 bases and J by 0 bases, leaving 8 bases between them. From germline, CDR1 is SQVTM and CDR2 ANQGSEA. The CDR3 sequence is 13 residues long. The CDR3 loop is CSVMTATNEKLFF. CDR3 DNA sequence: TGCAGCGTGATGACGGCAACTAATGAAAAACTGTTTTTT.

V gene TRBV6-1 combines with J gene TRBJ1-1; D gene ambiguous. This CDR3 has 14 residues. V gave up 2 bases and J gave up 2 bases, with 9 bases separating them. In germline, CDR1 is MNHNS, CDR2 SASEGT. As DNA, the CDR3 is TGTGCCAGCAGTGAAATGAATTCTAACACTGAAGCTTTCTTT. Translated, it gives CASSEMNSNTEAFF.

The chain employs TRBV11-2 and TRBJ2-2; D unresolved. The CDR3 spans 17 residues. V lost 2 bases, J lost 1 base, and 14 bases lay in between. Germline V CDR1 and CDR2: SGHAT, FQNNGV. CDR3 protein: CASSLPTDEVNTGELFF. The CDR3 DNA reads as TGTGCCAGCAGCTTACCGACGGACGAAGTGAACACCGGGGAGCTGTTTTTT.

The sample holds many counts of this clonotype. This chain uses TRBV5-1 with TRBJ2-2; the match to TRBD1 covers 7 bases. The CDR3 extends over 17 amino acids. Germline V lookup: CDR1 SGHRS, CDR2 YFSETQ. The junction had 11 bases not matched to a gene; V was cut back by 5 bases and J by 1 base. The CDR3 DNA reads TGCGCCAGCAGACCCCCCCCGGGACAGATGAACACCGGGGAGCTGTTTTTT. This gives the protein CASRPPPGQMNTGELFF. The whole variable domain, filled in from reference TRBV5-1 and TRBJ2-2, reads KAGVTQTPRYLIKTRGQQVTLSCSPISGHRSVSWYQQTPGQGLQFLFEYFSETQRNKGNFPGRFSGRQFSNSRSEMNVSTLELGDSALYLCASRPPPGQMNTGELFFGEGSRLTVL.